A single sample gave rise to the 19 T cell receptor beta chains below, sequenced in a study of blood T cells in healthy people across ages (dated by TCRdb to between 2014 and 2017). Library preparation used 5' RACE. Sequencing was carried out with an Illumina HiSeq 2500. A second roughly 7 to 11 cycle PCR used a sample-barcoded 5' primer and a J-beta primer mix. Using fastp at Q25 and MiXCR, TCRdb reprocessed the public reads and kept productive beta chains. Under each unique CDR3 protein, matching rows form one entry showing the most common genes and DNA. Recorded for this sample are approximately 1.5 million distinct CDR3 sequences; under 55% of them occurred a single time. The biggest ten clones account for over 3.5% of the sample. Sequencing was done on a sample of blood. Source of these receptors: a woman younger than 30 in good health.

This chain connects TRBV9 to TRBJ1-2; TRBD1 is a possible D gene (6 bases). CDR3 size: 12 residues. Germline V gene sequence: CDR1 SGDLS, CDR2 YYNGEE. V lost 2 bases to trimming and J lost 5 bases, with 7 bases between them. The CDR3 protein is CASSVGQYGYTF. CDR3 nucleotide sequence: TGTGCCAGCAGCGTCGGACAGTATGGCTACACCTTC.

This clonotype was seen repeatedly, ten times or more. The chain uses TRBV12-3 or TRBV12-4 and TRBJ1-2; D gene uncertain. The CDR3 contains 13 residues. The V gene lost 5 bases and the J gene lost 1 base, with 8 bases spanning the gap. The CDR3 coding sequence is TGTGCCAGCAGTCTAAAGGTTAACTATGGCTACACCTTC. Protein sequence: CASSLKVNYGYTF.

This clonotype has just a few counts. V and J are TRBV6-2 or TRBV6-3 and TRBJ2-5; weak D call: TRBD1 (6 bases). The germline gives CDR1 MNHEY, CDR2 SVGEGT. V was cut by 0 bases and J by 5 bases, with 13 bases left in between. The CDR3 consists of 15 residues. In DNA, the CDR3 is TGTGCCAGCAGTTACTCGGGGGCTGTTTCCGAGACCCAGTACTTC. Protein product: CASSYSGAVSETQYF.

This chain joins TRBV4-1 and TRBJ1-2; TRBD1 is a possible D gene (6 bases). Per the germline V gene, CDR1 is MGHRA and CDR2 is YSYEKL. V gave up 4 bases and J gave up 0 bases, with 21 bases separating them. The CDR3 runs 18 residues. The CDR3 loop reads CASSPGDTYYTSNYGYTF. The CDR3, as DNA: TGCGCCAGCAGCCCGGGGGACACCTATTATACCTCTAACTATGGCTACACCTTC.

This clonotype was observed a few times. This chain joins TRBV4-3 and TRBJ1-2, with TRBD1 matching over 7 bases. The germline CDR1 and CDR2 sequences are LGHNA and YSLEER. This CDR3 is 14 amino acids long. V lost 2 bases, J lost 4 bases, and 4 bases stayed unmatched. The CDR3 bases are TGCGCCAGCAGCCAAACCCGGGACAGCTATGGCTACACCTTC. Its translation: CASSQTRDSYGYTF.

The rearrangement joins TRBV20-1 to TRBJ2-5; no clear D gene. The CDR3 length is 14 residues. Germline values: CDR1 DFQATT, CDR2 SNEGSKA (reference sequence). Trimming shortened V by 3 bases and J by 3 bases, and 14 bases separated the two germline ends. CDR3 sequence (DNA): TGCAGTGCTAGGGCTGGCCTTAGGAAAGAGACCCAGTACTTC. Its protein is CSARAGLRKETQYF.

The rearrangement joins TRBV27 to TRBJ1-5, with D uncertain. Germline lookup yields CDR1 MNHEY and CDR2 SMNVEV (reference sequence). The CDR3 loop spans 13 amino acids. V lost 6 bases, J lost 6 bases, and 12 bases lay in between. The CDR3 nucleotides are TGTGCCAGCAGGCTCAAAGGTGGTCAGCCCCAGCATTTT. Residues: CASRLKGGQPQHF.

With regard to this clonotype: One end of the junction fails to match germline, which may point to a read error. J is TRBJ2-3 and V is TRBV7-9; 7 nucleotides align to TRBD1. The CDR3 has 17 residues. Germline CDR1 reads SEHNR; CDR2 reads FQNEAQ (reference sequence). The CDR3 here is CTSSLALMTGSTDTQYF. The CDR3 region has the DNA TGTACCAGCAGCTTAGCGCTCATGACAGGGAGCACAGATACGCAGTATTTT.

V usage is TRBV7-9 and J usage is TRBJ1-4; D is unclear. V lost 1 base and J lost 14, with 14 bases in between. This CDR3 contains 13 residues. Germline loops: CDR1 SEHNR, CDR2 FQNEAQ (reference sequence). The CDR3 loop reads CASSLGNRGLLFF. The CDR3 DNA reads TGTGCCAGCAGCTTAGGTAACCGGGGATTGCTGTTTTTT. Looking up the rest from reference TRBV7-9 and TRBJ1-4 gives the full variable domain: DTGVSQNPRHKITKRGQNVTFRCDPISEHNRLYWYRQTLGQGPEFLTYFQNEAQLEKSRLLSDRFSAERPKGSFSTLEIQRTEQGDSAMYLCASSLGNRGLLFFGSGTQLSVL.

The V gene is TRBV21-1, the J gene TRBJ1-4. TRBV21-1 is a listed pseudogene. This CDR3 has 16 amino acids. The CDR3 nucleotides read TGTGCCAGCAGCGAGCGAGGGACTAGGACTAATGAAAAACTGTTTTTT. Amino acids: CASSERGTRTNEKLFF.

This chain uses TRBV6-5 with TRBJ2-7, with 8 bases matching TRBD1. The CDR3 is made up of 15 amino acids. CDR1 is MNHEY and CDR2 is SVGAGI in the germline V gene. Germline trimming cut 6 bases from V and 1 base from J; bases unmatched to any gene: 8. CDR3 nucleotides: TGTGCCAGCAGCCGGCGACAGGGGCGTTCCTACGAGCAGTACTTC. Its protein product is CASSRRQGRSYEQYF.

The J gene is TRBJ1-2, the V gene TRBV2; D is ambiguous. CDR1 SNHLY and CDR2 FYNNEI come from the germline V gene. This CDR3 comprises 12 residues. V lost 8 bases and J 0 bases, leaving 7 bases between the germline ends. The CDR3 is CASGRPNYGYTF. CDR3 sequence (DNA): TGTGCCAGCGGCAGGCCTAACTATGGCTACACCTTC.

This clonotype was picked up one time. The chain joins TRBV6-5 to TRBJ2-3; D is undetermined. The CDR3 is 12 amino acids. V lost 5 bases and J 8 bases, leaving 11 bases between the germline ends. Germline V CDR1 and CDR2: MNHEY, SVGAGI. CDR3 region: CASSATDGTQYF. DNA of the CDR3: TGTGCCAGCAGTGCAACGGACGGTACGCAGTATTTT.

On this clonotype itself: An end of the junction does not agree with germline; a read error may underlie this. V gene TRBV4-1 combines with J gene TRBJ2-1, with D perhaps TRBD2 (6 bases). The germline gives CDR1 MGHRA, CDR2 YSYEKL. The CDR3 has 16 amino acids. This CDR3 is CASSQDGGASHNEQFF. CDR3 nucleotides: TGCGCCAGCAGCCAAGACGGCGGGGCCTCCCACAATGAGCAGTTCTTC.

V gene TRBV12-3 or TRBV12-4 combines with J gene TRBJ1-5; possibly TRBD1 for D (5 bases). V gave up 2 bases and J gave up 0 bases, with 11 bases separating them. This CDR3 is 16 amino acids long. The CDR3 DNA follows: TGTGCCAGCAGTTTAAACGGACAAAATAGCAATCAGCCCCAGCATTTT. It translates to CASSLNGQNSNQPQHF.

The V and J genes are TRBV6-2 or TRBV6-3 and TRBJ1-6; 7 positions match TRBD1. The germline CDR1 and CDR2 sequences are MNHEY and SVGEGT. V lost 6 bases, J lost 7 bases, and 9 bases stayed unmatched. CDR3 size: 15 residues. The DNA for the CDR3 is TGTGCCAGCAGCTTCACCGACAGGGTAAATTCACCCCTCCACTTT. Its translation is CASSFTDRVNSPLHF.

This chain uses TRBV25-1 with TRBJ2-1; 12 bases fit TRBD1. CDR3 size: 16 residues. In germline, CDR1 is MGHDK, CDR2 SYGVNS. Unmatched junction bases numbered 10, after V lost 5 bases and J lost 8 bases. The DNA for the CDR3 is TGTGCCAGCAGTTTCGGAGGGACAGGGGGCTTCGATGAGCAGTTCTTC. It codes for CASSFGGTGGFDEQFF.

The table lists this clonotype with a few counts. The CDR3 nucleotides read TGTGCCAGCAGCGTAGGACAGGTAGACATTCAGTACTTC. Residues: CASSVGQVDIQYF. The J gene is TRBJ2-7, the V gene TRBV9, with D possibly TRBD1 on 6 matching bases. The end of the DNA fits TRBJ2-4 better, so the J call may be wrong. The CDR3 has 13 residues. From germline, CDR1 is SGDLS and CDR2 YYNGEE.

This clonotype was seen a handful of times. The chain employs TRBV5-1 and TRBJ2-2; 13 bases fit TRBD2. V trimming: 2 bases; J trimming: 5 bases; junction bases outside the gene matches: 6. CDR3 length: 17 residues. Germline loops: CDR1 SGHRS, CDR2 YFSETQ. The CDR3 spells CASSLGLAGESTGELFF. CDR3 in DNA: TGCGCCAGCAGCTTAGGACTAGCGGGAGAGAGTACCGGGGAGCTGTTTTTT.